These T cell receptor beta chains were read from a single sample in a study of shared clonotypes between healthy human individuals. TCRdb's table, derived via immunoSEQ multiplex PCR, lists solely in-frame clones and lacks some. The sample has 700,000 to 950,000 clones, approximately 96% seen once. The specimen sequenced was naive CD8+ T cells sorted from blood. These receptors originate from a man under 40 in good health. The CDR3 runs from the conserved cysteine through the conserved F or W. The D gene is left open where the match is weak. Rows give clone size only sometimes, using once, few, many, or a class for an expanded clone.

-	-	TRBV5-5	TRBJ1-2	TGTGCCAGCAGCCCCGGGACGGCCCTTAACTATGGCTACACCTTC	CASSPGTALNYGYTF
-	-	TRBV7-9	TRBJ2-7	TGTGCCAGCAGCTCCCGGGACAACTACGAGCAGTACTTC	CASSSRDNYEQYF
-	-	TRBV6-5	TRBJ2-3	TGTGCCAGCAGTCAGACTCATTTGCTCACAGATACGCAGTATTTT	CASSQTHLLTDTQYF
-	TRBD1	TRBV4-3	TRBJ1-4	TGCGCCAGCAGCCTACTCGGGACAGGGGCTGAAAAACTGTTTTTT	CASSLLGTGAEKLFF
-	TRBD1	TRBV4-1	TRBJ2-1	TGCGCCAGCAGCTTCCGACAGGGGATAAGCAATGAGCAGTTCTTC	CASSFRQGISNEQFF
-	-	TRBV10-2	TRBJ1-1	TGCGCCAGCATAGTCGCCACTGAAGCTTTCTTT	CASIVATEAFF
-	TRBD1	TRBV7-9	TRBJ2-2	TGTGCCAGCAGCTTAGTGGGATGGCGACAGGGGCGCGCCGGGGAGCTGTTTTTT	CASSLVGWRQGRAGELFF
-	-	TRBV11-2	TRBJ2-2	TGTGCCAGCAGCTTAGAGGCCGGGGAGCTGTTTTTT	CASSLEAGELFF
-	-	TRBV6-5	TRBJ1-1	TGTGCCAGCAGTTACCATCCCGGGACCCAGAACACTGAAGCTTTCTTT	CASSYHPGTQNTEAFF
-	-	TRBV7-9	TRBJ2-7	TGTGCCAGCAGCTCAATCAACACAGGTAGCAGAAACTCCTACGAGCAGTACTTC	CASSSINTGSRNSYEQYF
once	-	TRBV27	TRBJ2-7	TGTGCCAGCCGACTAGGGCTCTCCTACGAGCAGTACTTC	CASRLGLSYEQYF
-	-	TRBV14	TRBJ2-1	TGTGCCAGCAGCCTTCTACTAGCTCTCTACAATGAGCAGTTCTTC	CASSLLLALYNEQFF
-	-	TRBV9	TRBJ2-3	TGTGCCAGCAGCGCCCTAATCGGGAATGAAAGTTTT	CASSALIGNESF
-	-	TRBV19	TRBJ2-6	TGTGCCAGTAGTATAGGAGGTTCTGGGGCCAACGTCCTGACTTTC	CASSIGGSGANVLTF
-	TRBD1	TRBV25-1	TRBJ1-2	TGTGCCAGCAGTTTAGGGGGCCATCGAGGCTACACCTTC	CASSLGGHRGYTF
-	-	TRBV7-2	TRBJ1-1	TGTGCCAGCACCTTAAGTTGGGGCGCCGACACTGAAGCTTTCTTT	CASTLSWGADTEAFF
-	-	TRBV19	TRBJ2-7	TGTGCCAGTAGTCCGGGGGGAGGGGGCTCCTACGAGCAGTACTTC	CASSPGGGGSYEQYF
-	-	TRBV29-1	TRBJ1-4	TGCAGCGTTGCAACTAATGAAAAACTGTTTTTT	CSVATNEKLFF
-	-	TRBV28	TRBJ1-5	TGTGCCAGCAGTTTACAGGGCGGCAATCAGCCCCAGCATTTT	CASSLQGGNQPQHF
-	TRBD1	TRBV29-1	TRBJ2-1	TGCAGCGTCACAACAGGACAGGGCCACAAATACTCCTACAATGAGCAGTTCTTC	CSVTTGQGHKYSYNEQFF
-	TRBD2	TRBV7-8	TRBJ2-7	TGTGCCAGCAGCTTGACAGTTAGCGGGAATCCGGCCTACGAGCAGTACTTC	CASSLTVSGNPAYEQYF
-	-	TRBV13	TRBJ1-1	TGTGCCAGCAGCCCGGGGTTGGCCACTGAAGCTTTCTTT	CASSPGLATEAFF
-	-	TRBV23-1	TRBJ2-7	TGCGCCAGCAGTCAATCGATTCCGGGTAGGCGGGTTAAGATCCGAGGAAGGCAGTACTTC	CASSQSIPGRRVKIRGRQYF
-	TRBD1	TRBV19	TRBJ2-1	TGTGCCAGTAGTCCCCGGGACAGAGACAATGAGCAGTTCTTC	CASSPRDRDNEQFF
-	TRBD1	TRBV5-8	TRBJ2-5	TGTGCCAGCACCTTCCAGGGGGCGCGACACGGAGAGACCCAGTACTTC	CASTFQGARHGETQYF
-	-	TRBV5-1	TRBJ2-7	TGCGCCAGCAGCCCCTACGGGGGATCCTCCTACGAGCAGTACTTC	CASSPYGGSSYEQYF
once	TRBD2	TRBV5-8	TRBJ2-7	TGTGCCAGCAGCGCGACTAGCTATAACCCCTACGAGCAGTACTTC	CASSATSYNPYEQYF
-	TRBD2	TRBV7-9	TRBJ2-1	TGTGCCAGCAGCCCACAACTAGCGGGGAATTACAATGAGCAGTTCTTC	CASSPQLAGNYNEQFF
-	-	TRBV6-5	TRBJ1-1	TGTGCCAGCAGTTTAAGACCGGGGAGCACTGAAGCTTTCTTT	CASSLRPGSTEAFF
-	TRBD2	TRBV7-9	TRBJ2-2	TGTGCCAGCAAGCCCCCGCAAGCGGGAGTTAACACCGGGGAGCTGTTTTTT	CASKPPQAGVNTGELFF
-	-	TRBV5-1	TRBJ1-2	TGCGCCAGCAGCTTGGGACAGTTCTCAAGCTATGGCTACACCTTC	CASSLGQFSSYGYTF
-	-	TRBV5-4	TRBJ1-1	TGTGCCAGCAGCTGGCGTCCGGGCCGCCTGAACACTGAAGCTTTCTTT	CASSWRPGRLNTEAFF
-	TRBD2	TRBV10-3	TRBJ2-1	TGTGCCATCAGTGTGAGGACTAGCGGGTCCAATGAGCAGTTCTTC	CAISVRTSGSNEQFF
-	-	TRBV6-5	TRBJ1-2	TGTGCCAGCAGTTACTCTTCCGGCAATAACTATGGCTACACCTTC	CASSYSSGNNYGYTF
-	TRBD2	TRBV27	TRBJ2-7	TGTGCCAGCAGTTTAAATAGCGGGAGGTACGAGCAGTACTTC	CASSLNSGRYEQYF
-	-	TRBV4-3	TRBJ2-1	TGCGCCAGCAGCCACCGGGACGAGCAGTTCTTC	CASSHRDEQFF
-	TRBD1	TRBV5-1	TRBJ1-2	TGCGCCAGCAGCCTCAGGCAGGGGGCGCAGATCTATGGCTACACCTTC	CASSLRQGAQIYGYTF
-	TRBD1	TRBV5-6	TRBJ2-7	TGTGCCAGCAGCAGGGACAGGGCTTGGGGGGAGCAGTACTTC	CASSRDRAWGEQYF
-	-	TRBV6-5	TRBJ1-1	TGTGCCAGCAGTTACGCCAACGGGGGCACTGAAGCTTTCTTT	CASSYANGGTEAFF
-	-	TRBV5-1	TRBJ2-7	TGCGCCAGCAGCTCGAGGAGTTCCTACGAGCAGTACTTC	CASSSRSSYEQYF
-	-	TRBV7-9	TRBJ1-2	TGTGCCAGCAGCTTTCGGACAGTTAACTATGGCTACACCTTC	CASSFRTVNYGYTF
-	-	TRBV28	TRBJ1-2	TGTGCCAGCAGTTCCGGGGATGGCTACACCTTC	CASSSGDGYTF
-	-	TRBV6-1	TRBJ1-3	TGTGCCAGCAGTGATACAGGGGGAAACACCATATATTTT	CASSDTGGNTIYF
-	TRBD2	TRBV19	TRBJ2-3	TGTGCCAGTAGTTTAGCACTAGCGGGGGGAGATACGCAGTATTTT	CASSLALAGGDTQYF
once	-	TRBV6-5	TRBJ1-2	TGTGCCAGCAGCCATGAAGACAGTCTCGTCTATGGCTACACCTTC	CASSHEDSLVYGYTF
-	-	TRBV2	TRBJ1-5	TGTGCCAGCATGAGGCCCGGGGGGAATCAGCCCCAGCATTTT	CASMRPGGNQPQHF
-	-	TRBV9	TRBJ2-7	TGTGCCAGCGGGAGGCAGGAAGAGCAGTACTTC	CASGRQEEQYF
-	TRBD1	TRBV7-6	TRBJ2-3	TGTGCCAGCAGCCAGTTGACAGGGCTCACAGATACGCAGTATTTT	CASSQLTGLTDTQYF
-	TRBD1	TRBV13	TRBJ2-2	TGTGCCAGCAGCTTAGGGACCGGGACAGGGCTCACCGGGGAGCTGTTTTTT	CASSLGTGTGLTGELFF